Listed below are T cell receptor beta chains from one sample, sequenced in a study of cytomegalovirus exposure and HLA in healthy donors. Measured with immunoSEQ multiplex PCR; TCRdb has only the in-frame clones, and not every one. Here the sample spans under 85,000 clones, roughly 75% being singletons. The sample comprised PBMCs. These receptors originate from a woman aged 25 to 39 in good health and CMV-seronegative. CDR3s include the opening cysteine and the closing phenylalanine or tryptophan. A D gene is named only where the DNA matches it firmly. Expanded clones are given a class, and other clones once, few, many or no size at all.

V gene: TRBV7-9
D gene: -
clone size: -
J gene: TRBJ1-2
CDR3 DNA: TGTGCCAGCAGCTCGACAGCGAACTATGGCTACACCTTC
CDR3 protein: CASSSTANYGYTF

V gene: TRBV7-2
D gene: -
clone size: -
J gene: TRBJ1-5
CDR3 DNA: TGTGCCAGCAGCGTCAGGGGCAATCAGCCCCAGCATTTT
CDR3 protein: CASSVRGNQPQHF

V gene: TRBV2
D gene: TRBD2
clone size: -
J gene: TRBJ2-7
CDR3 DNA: TGTGCCAGCAGTGATGGGGGACTAGCGGGTTACGAGCAGTACTTC
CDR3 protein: CASSDGGLAGYEQYF

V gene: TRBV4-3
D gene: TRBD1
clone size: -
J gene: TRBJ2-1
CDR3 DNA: TGCGCCAGCAGCCAGTCCGGGACAGGGGCCAACAATGAGCAGTTCTTC
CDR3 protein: CASSQSGTGANNEQFF

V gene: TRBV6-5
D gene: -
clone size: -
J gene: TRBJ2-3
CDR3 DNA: TGTGCCAGCAGAAAGACTTACCCCACAGATACGCAGTATTTT
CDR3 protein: CASRKTYPTDTQYF

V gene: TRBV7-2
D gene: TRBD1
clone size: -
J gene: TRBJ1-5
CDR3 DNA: TGTGCCAGCTCCCCTCGGGACAGGGGATATCAGCCCCAGCATTTT
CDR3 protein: CASSPRDRGYQPQHF

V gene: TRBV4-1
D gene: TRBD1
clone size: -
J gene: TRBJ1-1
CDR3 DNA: TGCGCCAGCAGCCAAGATCACAGGGGAGCTTTCTTT
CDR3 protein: CASSQDHRGAFF

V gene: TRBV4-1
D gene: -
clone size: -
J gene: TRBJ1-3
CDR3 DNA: TGCGCCAGCAGCCAAGACACAGGGCGATCTGGAAACACCATATATTTT
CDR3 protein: CASSQDTGRSGNTIYF

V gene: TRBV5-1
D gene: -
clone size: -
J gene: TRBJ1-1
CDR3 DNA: TGCGCCAGCAGCTGGGGCGGCATGAACACTGAAGCTTTCTTT
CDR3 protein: CASSWGGMNTEAFF

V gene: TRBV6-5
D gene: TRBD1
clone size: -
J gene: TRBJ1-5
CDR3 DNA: TGTGCCAGCAGGGGGGGGACAGGGCGAAATCAGCCCCAGCATTTT
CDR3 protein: CASRGGTGRNQPQHF

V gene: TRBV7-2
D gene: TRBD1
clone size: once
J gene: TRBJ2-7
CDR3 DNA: TGTGCCAGCAGCCTCTCCCGGACAGGGGCTAATGAGCAGTACTTC
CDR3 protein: CASSLSRTGANEQYF

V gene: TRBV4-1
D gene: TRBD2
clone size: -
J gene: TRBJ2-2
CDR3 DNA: TGCGCCAGCAGCCAGTGGGCTAGCGGGAGATCCGGGGAGCTGTTTTTT
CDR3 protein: CASSQWASGRSGELFF

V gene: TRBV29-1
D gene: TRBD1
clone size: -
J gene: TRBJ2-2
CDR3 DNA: TGCAGCGTTGAATTGAACCGGGACAGGGTGTTCGGGGAGCTGTTTTTT
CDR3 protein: CSVELNRDRVFGELFF

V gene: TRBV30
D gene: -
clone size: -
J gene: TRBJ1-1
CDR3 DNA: TGTGCCTGGAGAGGAGCAGGGTGGGCGACTGAAGCTTTCTTT
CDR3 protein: CAWRGAGWATEAFF

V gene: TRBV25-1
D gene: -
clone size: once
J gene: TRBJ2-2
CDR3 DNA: TGTGCCAGCAGTGGGAACAGGGGGGAGCTGTTTTTT
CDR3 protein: CASSGNRGELFF

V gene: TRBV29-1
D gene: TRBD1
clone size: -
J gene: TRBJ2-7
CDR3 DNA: TGCAGCGTTTCTAAGACAGGGGCCTACGAGCAGTACTTC
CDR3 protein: CSVSKTGAYEQYF

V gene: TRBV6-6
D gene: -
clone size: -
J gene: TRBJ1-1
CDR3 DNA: TGTGCCAGCAGTTACACTCAGACAGGTTATGTTGAAGCTTTCTTT
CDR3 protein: CASSYTQTGYVEAFF

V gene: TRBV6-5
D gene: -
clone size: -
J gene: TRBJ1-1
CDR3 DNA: TGTGCCAGCAGTTACGCTTTGGCCACTGAAGCTTTCTTT
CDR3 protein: CASSYALATEAFF

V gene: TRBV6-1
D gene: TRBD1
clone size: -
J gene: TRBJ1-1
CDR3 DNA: TGTGCCAGCAGTGACCGACAGGGGGCCCGCACTGAAGCTTTCTTT
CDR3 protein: CASSDRQGARTEAFF

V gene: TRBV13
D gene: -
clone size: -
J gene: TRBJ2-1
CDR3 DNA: TGTGCCAGCAGCCCTGAAGGTACTACCTACAATGAGCAGTTCTTC
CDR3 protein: CASSPEGTTYNEQFF

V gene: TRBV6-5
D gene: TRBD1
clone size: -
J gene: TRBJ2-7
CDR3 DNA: TGTGCCAGCAGCCGACCAGGGACAGGCGTCTACGAGCAGTACTTC
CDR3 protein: CASSRPGTGVYEQYF

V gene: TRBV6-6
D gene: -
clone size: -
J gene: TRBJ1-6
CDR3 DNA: TGTGCCAGCAGGCGGGAGGGGCCCAATTCACCCCTCCACTTT
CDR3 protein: CASRREGPNSPLHF

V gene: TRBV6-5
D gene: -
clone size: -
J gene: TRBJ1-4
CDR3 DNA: TGTGCCAGCAGTTGGGGGGAAGGGGCTGAAAAACTGTTTTTT
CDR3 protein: CASSWGEGAEKLFF

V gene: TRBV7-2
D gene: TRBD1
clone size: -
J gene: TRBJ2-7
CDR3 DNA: TGTGCCAGCAGCCTTACAGGGGACACTCCCTACGAGCAGTACTTC
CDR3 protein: CASSLTGDTPYEQYF

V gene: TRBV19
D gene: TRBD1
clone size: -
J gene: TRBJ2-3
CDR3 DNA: TGTGCCAGTAGTCCACAGGGGGATACGCAGTATTTT
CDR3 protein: CASSPQGDTQYF

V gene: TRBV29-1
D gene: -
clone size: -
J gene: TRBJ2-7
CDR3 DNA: TGCAGCTTTGAGGGGGGATCCGGGCGCGAGCAGTACTTC
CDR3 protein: CSFEGGSGREQYF

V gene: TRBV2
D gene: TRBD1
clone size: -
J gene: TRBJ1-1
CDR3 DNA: TGTGCCAGCAGTGTAGGGACAGGGCCCACTGAAGCTTTCTTT
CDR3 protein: CASSVGTGPTEAFF

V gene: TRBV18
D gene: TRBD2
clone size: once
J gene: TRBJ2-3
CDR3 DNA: TGTGCCAGCTCACCCGGACTAGCGAAGGGAGATACGCAGTATTTT
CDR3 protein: CASSPGLAKGDTQYF

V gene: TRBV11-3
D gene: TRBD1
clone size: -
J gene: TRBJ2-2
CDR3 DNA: TGTGCCAGCAGCTCACGACAGGGAACCGGGGAGCTGTTTTTT
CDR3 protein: CASSSRQGTGELFF

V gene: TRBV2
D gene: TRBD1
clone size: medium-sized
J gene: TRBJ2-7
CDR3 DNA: TGTGCCAGCAGTGTAGGACAGGGGCTCTACGAGCAGTACTTC
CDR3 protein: CASSVGQGLYEQYF

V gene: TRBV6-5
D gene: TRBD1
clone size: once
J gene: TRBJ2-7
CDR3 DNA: TGTGCCAGCAGTTACTCGGGGACAGCCGCCTACGAGCAGTACTTC
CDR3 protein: CASSYSGTAAYEQYF

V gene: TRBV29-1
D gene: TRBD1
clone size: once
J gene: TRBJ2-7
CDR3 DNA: TGCAGCGTTGGGGGCGGACAGGCGGCCCACGAGCAGTACTTC
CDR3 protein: CSVGGGQAAHEQYF

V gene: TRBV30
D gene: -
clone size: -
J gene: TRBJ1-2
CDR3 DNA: TGTGGATGGAAGGGGGTCTATGGCTACACCTTC
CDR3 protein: CGWKGVYGYTF

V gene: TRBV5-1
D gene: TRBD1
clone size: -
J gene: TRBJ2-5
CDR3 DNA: TGCGCCAGCAGCGTCTCCGGGACAGGGGGGGCGGAGACCCAGTACTTC
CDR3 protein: CASSVSGTGGAETQYF

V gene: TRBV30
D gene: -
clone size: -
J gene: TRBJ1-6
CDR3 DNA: TGTGCCTTAAAGCTCGGGGAGTCACCCCTCCACTTT
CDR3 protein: CALKLGESPLHF

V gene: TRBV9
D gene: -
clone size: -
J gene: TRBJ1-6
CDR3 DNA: TGTGCCAGCAGCGAGCGGGGGGGGGCGTATTCACCCCTCCACTTT
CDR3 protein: CASSERGGAYSPLHF

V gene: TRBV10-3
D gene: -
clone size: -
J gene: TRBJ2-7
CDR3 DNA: TGTGCCATCAGTGAACAGGGTAACGACTACGAGCAGTACTTC
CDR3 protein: CAISEQGNDYEQYF